Here is one T cell receptor beta chain with its context. Its antigen is unidentified. Time point specified: longitudinal time-point 1 (baseline). The record originates from a study of neurological immune-mediated disorders. The cDNA was generated through 5'RACE incorporating 10-nucleotide random UMIs. MiXCR, run by TCRdb on the 5' RACE reads, gives a single entry per CDR3 protein. The table shows 67,000 or so distinct CDR3 sequences, with about 13% occurring only once. Overall study findings and caveats: Among expanded clones, no CDR3 amino acid sequences were shared across subjects, a pattern suggesting private repertoires in all groups. HTLV-1-associated myelopathy led in TCR clonal expansion, while multiple sclerosis ranked lowest, below healthy controls.

The sample consisted of PBMCs. This clonotype originated in a female donor with HTLV-1-associated myelopathy (HAM/TSP).

DNA of the CDR3: TGTGCCAGCAGCTTTCGGACAGGGAGTTACGAGCAGTACTTC. Translating it yields CASSFRTGSYEQYF. This chain links TRBV5-5 with TRBJ2-7, with TRBD1 matching over 8 bases. Germline trimming cut 2 bases from V and 4 bases from J; bases unmatched to any gene: 5. Germline V gene lookup returns CDR1 SGHKS and CDR2 YYEKEE (reference sequence). CDR3 size: 14 residues.